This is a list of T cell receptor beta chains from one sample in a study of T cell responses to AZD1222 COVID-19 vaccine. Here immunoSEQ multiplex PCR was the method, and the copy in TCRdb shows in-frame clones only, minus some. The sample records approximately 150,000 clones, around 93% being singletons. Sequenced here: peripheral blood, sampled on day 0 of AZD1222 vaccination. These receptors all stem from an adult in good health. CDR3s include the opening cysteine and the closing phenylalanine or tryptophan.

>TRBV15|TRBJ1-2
CATTPGTGENYGYTF
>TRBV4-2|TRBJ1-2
CASSQEFRGADTYGYTF
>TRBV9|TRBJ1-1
CASSRDYTEAFF
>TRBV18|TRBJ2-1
CASSPQGMGSYNEQFF
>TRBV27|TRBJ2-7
CASSLYGGVGEQYF
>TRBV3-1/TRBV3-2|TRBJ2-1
CASSQEARGFHEQFF
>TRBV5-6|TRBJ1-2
CASSLRLLEDYGYTF
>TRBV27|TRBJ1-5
CASSLGGHNQPQHF
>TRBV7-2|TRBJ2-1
CASSLGVVGGGNEQFF
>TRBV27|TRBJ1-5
CASRSGTGTGRPQHF
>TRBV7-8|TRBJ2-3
CASSLAGSPAYTDTQYF
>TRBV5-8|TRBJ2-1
CASRPGQGGLGNEQFF
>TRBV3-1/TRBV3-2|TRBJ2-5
CASSQVVQETQYF
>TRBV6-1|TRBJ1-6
CASSEFWYGGDNSPLHF
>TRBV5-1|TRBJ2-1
CASRGDILDEQFF
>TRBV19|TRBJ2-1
CASSSSPGQGADEQFF
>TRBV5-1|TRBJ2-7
CASSWDGIEYEQYF
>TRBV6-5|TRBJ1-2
CASTPGTGNYGYTF
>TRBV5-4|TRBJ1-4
CASSSGQGARRDEKLFF
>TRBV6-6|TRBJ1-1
CASSFGQGDTEAFF
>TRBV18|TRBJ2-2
CASSDLPRGVSGELFF
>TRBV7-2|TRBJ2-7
CASGRDFSYEQYF
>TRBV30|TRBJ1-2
CACSRDGPNYGYTF
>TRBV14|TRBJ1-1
CASSQGQGYAEAFF
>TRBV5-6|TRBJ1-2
CASSSVGGDYGYTF
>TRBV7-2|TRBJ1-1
CASSLTRFTEAFF
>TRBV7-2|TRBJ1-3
CASSFQAGPGNTIYF
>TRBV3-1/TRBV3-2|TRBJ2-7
CASSQPPSRGGYEQYF
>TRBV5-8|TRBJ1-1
CASSRDRGTEAFF
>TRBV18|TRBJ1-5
CASPTRDSDQPQHF
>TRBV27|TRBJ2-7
CASSFLIGTSGTYEQYF
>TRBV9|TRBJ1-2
CASSVEGTGGNYGYTF